This TCR beta chain was obtained from a study of T cells after yellow fever vaccination. Broader study findings: Relatively few clonotypes were ones that appeared in both CD4 and CD8 compartments.

TCRdb redid the calling of the 5' RACE reads with MiXCR, one entry per CDR3 protein. The data contain about 550,000 distinct CDR3 sequences, roughly 21% of them singletons. Between the trimmed V and J ends, which lost 3 bases and 3 bases, there was a span of 9 bases. The germline V gene encodes CDR1 DFQATT and CDR2 SNEGSKA (reference sequence). The CDR3 spans 13 residues. A note on this clonotype: The antigen remains unidentified.

The sample here was PBMCs, taken 15 days after the yellow fever booster vaccination. The clonotype originates from a man aged 30 to 39 who received the YFV17D yellow fever vaccine. This chain uses TRBV20-1 with TRBJ1-5, with D maybe TRBD1 (5 bases). CDR3 sequence (DNA): TGCAGTGCTAGGGACGGGACCAATCAGCCCCAGCATTTT. Amino acids: CSARDGTNQPQHF.